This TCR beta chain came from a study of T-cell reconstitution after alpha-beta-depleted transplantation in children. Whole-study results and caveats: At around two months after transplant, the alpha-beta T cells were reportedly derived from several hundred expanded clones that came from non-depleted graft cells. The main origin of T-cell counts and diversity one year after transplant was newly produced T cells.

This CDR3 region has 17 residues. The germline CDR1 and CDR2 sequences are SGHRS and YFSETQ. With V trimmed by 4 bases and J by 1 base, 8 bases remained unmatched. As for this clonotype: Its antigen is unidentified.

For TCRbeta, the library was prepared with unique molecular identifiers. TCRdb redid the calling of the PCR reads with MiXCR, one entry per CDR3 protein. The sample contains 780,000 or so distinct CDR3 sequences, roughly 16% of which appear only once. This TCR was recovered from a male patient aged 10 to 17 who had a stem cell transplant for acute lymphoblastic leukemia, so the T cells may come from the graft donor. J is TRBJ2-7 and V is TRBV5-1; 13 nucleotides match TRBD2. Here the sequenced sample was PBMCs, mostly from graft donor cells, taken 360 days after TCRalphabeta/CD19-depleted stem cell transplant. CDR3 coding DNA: TGCGCCAGCAGCGACGGACTAGCGGGAGTGGGATCCTACGAGCAGTACTTC. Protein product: CASSDGLAGVGSYEQYF.